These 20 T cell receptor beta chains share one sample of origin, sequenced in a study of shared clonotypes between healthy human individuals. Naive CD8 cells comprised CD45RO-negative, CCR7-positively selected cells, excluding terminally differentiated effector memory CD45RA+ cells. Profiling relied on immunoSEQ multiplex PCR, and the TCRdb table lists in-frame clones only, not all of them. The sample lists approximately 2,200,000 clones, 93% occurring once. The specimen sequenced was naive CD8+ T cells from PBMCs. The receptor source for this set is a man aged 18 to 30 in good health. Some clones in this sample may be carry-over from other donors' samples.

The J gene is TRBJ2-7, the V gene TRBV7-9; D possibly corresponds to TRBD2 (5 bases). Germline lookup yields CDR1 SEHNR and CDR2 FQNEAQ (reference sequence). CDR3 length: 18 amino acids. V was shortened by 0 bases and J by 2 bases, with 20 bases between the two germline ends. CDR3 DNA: TGTGCCAGCAGCTTAGCGTTGCGTGTCGCCGGGGATCCCTACGAGCAGTACTTC. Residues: CASSLALRVAGDPYEQYF.

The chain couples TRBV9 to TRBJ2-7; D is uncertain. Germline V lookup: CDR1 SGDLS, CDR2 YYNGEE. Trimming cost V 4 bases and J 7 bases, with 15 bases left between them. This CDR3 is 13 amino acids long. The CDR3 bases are TGTGCCAGCAGCCCCCGTCCTCTACGAGAGCAGTACTTC. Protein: CASSPRPLREQYF.

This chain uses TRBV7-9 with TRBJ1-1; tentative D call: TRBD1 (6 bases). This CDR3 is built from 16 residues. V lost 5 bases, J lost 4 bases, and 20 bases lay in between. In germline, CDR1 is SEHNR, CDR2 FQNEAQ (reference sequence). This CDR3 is CASSPPRQARVTEAFF. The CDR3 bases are TGTGCCAGCAGCCCCCCCAGACAGGCCCGGGTCACTGAAGCTTTCTTT.

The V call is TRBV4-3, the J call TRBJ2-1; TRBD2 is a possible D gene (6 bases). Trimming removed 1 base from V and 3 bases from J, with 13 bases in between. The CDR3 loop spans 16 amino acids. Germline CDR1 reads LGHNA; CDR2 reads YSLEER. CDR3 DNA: TGCGCCAGCAGCCAAGTTACGGCGGGACGCTACAATGAGCAGTTCTTC. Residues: CASSQVTAGRYNEQFF.

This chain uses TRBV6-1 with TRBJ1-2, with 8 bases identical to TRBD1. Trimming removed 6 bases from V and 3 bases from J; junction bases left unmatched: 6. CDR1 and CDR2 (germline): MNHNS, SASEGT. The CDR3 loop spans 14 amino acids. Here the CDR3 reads CASSDRGDHYGYTF. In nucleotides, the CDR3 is TGTGCCAGCAGCGACAGGGGCGATCACTATGGCTACACCTTC.

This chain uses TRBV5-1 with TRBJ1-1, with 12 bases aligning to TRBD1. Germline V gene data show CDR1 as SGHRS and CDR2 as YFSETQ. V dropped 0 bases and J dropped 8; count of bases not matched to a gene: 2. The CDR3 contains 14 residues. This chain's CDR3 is CASSLAGQGAEAFF. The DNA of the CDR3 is TGCGCCAGCAGCTTGGCGGGACAGGGGGCCGAAGCTTTCTTT.

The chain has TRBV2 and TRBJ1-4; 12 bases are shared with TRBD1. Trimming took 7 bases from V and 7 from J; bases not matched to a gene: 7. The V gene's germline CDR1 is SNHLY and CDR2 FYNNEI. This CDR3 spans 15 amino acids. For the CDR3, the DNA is TGTGCCAGCAAAAGAGGGACAGGGGGCGGTGAAAAACTGTTTTTT. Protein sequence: CASKRGTGGGEKLFF.

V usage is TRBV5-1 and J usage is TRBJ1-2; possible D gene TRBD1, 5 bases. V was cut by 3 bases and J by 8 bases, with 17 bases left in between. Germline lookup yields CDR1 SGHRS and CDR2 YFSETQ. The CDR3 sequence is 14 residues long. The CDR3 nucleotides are TGCGCCAGCAGCTGGGGCACAGGTACGGGCGGCTACACCTTC. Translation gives CASSWGTGTGGYTF. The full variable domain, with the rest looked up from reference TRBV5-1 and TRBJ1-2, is KAGVTQTPRYLIKTRGQQVTLSCSPISGHRSVSWYQQTPGQGLQFLFEYFSETQRNKGNFPGRFSGRQFSNSRSEMNVSTLELGDSALYLCASSWGTGTGGYTFGSGTRLTVV.

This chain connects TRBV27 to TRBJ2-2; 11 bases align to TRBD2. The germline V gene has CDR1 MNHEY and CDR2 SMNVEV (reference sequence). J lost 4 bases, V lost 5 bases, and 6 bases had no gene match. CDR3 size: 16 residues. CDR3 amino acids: CASSAYSGRATGELFF. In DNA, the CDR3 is TGTGCCAGCAGTGCCTATAGCGGGAGGGCCACCGGGGAGCTGTTTTTT.

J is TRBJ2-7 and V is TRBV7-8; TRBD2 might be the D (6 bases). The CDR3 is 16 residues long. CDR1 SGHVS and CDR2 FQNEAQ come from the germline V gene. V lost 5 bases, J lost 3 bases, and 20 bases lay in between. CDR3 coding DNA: TGTGCCAGCAGCCCCCTCGGGGGTACTAGTAGCTACGAGCAGTACTTC. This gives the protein CASSPLGGTSSYEQYF.

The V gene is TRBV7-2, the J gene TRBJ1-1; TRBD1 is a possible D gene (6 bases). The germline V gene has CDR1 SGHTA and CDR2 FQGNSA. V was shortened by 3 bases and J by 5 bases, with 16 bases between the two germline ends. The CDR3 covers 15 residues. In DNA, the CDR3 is TGTGCCAGCAGCTTCACGGGCAGGGGCAGTACTGAAGCTTTCTTT. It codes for CASSFTGRGSTEAFF. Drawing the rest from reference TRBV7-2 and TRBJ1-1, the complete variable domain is GAGVSQSPSNKVTEKGKDVELRCDPISGHTALYWYRQSLGQGLEFLIYFQGNSAPDKSGLPSDRFSAERTGGSVSTLTIQRTQQEDSAVYLCASSFTGRGSTEAFFGQGTRLTVV.

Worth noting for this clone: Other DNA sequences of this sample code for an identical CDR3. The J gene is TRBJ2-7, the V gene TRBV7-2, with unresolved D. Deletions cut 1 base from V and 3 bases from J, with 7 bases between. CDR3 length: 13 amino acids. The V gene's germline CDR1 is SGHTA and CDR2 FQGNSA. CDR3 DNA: TGTGCCAGCAGCTTAGGAGGTCGCTACGAGCAGTACTTC. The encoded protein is CASSLGGRYEQYF. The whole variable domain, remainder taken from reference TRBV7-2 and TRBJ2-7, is GAGVSQSPSNKVTEKGKDVELRCDPISGHTALYWYRQSLGQGLEFLIYFQGNSAPDKSGLPSDRFSAERTGGSVSTLTIQRTQQEDSAVYLCASSLGGRYEQYFGPGTRLTVT.

This CDR3 reads CASGSSARDTQYF. As DNA, the CDR3 is TGTGCCAGCGGCAGCAGTGCTAGGGATACGCAGTATTTT. The chain is built from TRBV9 and TRBJ2-3; D is unresolved. Trimming removed 7 bases at V and 6 bases at J, with 15 bases between. Germline V gives CDR1 SGDLS, CDR2 YYNGEE. The CDR3 has 13 amino acids.

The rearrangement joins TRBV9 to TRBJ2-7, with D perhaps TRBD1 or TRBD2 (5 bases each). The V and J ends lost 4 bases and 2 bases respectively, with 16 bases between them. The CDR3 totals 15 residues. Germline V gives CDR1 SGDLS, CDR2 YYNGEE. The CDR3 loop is CASSLVGTPAYEQYF. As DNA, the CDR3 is TGTGCCAGCAGCCTAGTCGGGACGCCAGCCTACGAGCAGTACTTC.

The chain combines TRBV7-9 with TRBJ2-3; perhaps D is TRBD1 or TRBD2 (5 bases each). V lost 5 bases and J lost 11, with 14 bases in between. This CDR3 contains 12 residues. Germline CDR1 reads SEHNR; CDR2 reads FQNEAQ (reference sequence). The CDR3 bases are TGTGCCAGCAGCCCCCGGGACCCAAGGCAGTATTTT. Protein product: CASSPRDPRQYF.

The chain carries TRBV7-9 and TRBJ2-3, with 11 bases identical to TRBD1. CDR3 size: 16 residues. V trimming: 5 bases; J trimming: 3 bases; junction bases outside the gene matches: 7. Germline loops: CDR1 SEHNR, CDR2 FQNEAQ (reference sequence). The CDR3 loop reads CASSPGQGAGTDTQYF. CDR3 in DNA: TGTGCCAGCAGCCCTGGACAGGGGGCAGGTACAGATACGCAGTATTTT. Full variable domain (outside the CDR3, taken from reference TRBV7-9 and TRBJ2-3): DTGVSQNPRHKITKRGQNVTFRCDPISEHNRLYWYRQTLGQGPEFLTYFQNEAQLEKSRLLSDRFSAERPKGSFSTLEIQRTEQGDSAMYLCASSPGQGAGTDTQYFGPGTRLTVL.

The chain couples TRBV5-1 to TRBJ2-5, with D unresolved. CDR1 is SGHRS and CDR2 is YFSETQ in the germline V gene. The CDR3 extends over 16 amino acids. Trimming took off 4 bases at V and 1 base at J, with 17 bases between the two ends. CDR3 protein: CASSSWIGRIQETQYF. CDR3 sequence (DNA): TGCGCCAGCAGCAGTTGGATCGGACGGATCCAAGAGACCCAGTACTTC.

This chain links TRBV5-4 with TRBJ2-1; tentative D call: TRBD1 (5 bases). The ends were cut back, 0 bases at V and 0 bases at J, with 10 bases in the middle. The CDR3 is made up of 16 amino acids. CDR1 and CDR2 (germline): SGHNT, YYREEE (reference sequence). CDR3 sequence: CASSLVGQGSYNEQFF. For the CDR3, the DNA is TGTGCCAGCAGCTTGGTTGGCCAGGGCTCCTACAATGAGCAGTTCTTC.

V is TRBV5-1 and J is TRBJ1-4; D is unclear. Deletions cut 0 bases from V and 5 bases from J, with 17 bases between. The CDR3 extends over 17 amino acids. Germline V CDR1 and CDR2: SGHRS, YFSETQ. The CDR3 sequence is CASSLASDPRKNEKLFF. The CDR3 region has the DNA TGCGCCAGCAGCTTGGCCAGCGACCCCCGGAAAAATGAAAAACTGTTTTTT. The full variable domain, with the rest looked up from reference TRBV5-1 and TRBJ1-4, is KAGVTQTPRYLIKTRGQQVTLSCSPISGHRSVSWYQQTPGQGLQFLFEYFSETQRNKGNFPGRFSGRQFSNSRSEMNVSTLELGDSALYLCASSLASDPRKNEKLFFGSGTQLSVL.

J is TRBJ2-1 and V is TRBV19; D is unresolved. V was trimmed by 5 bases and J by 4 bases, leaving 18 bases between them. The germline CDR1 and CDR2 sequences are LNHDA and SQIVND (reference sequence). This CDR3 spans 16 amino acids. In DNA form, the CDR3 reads TGTGCCAGTAGTTTAACTCGGTGGGCCACATACAATGAGCAGTTCTTC. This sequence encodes CASSLTRWATYNEQFF.